This T cell receptor beta chain was found in a study of blood T cell repertoires in COVID-19. This table comes from immunoSEQ multiplex PCR, and its TCRdb copy is limited to in-frame clones, with some not included. This sample has more than 35,000 clones, with around 89% found just once. Sample: peripheral blood. The origin of this receptor is a human donor in a cohort sampled during active COVID-19.

In DNA form, the CDR3 reads TGTGCCAGCAGCCAAAAGTGGAGGGGAGATGAGCAGTACTTC. This sequence encodes CASSQKWRGDEQYF. This chain links TRBV3-1 (or the pseudogene TRBV3-2) with TRBJ2-7; D might be TRBD2 (6 bases). This CDR3 is built from 14 residues. Trimming cost V 2 bases and J 7 bases, with 15 bases left between them. Germline-derived CDR1 and CDR2 are LGHDT and YNNKEL (reference sequence).